The clone carrying this T cell receptor (beta chain) has more than one count but fewer than ten. Its antigen is unidentified. V trimming: 4 bases; J trimming: 1 base; junction bases outside the gene matches: 3. The CDR3 contains 14 residues. Germline V gene sequence: CDR1 MNHNS, CDR2 SASEGT. This record belongs to a study of cytomegalovirus exposure and HLA in healthy donors. General study results and limits: Rare TCR sequences predominated, though certain public TCRs were found in many donors. In a later analysis, CMV-associated beta chains were mostly HLA-associated, it appeared.

PCR primers comprised 60 Vbeta and 13 Jbeta primers. Sequencing was performed with immunoSEQ multiplex PCR; in TCRdb, only in-frame clones are kept and a portion is missing. Altogether 200,000 to 250,000 clones are present, about 80% being singletons, with the ten largest covering around 2.8%. The TCR comes from a woman aged 55-70 years in good health and CMV-seropositive. This chain joins TRBV6-1 and TRBJ2-5, with 7 bases matching TRBD1. Input material: PBMCs. The CDR3 DNA reads as TGTGCCAGCAGTGTGGGACAGACCCAAGAGACCCAGTACTTC. This gives the protein CASSVGQTQETQYF.